This is a list of T cell receptor beta chains from one sample in a study of blood T cells in healthy people across ages. TCRdb reprocessed the 5' RACE reads with MiXCR, giving one entry per CDR3 protein. The data contain approximately 1,000,000 distinct CDR3 sequences, 45% of them singletons. Sequences were obtained from blood. The receptors shown here come from a woman in her sixties in good health. CDR3s include the opening cysteine and the closing phenylalanine or tryptophan. A D gene is named only where the DNA matches it firmly. The size field is filled for only some rows; it gives once, few, many or a size class.

V	J	D	size	CDR3	DNA
TRBV29-1	TRBJ2-7	.	.	CSVADPYEQYF	TGCAGCGTAGCAGACCCCTACGAGCAGTACTTC
TRBV12-3/TRBV12-4	TRBJ1-2	.	few	CASSMAAGNYGYTF	TGTGCCAGTAGTATGGCGGCCGGTAACTATGGCTACACCTTC
TRBV20-1	TRBJ2-4	TRBD2	.	CSAYPSGRKGGAKNIQYF	TGCAGTGCTTACCCTAGCGGGAGAAAGGGGGGAGCCAAAAACATTCAGTACTTC
TRBV2	TRBJ2-6	.	.	CANPYTPSGANVLTF	TGTGCCAACCCTTACACACCATCTGGGGCCAACGTCCTGACTTTC
TRBV20-1	TRBJ2-3	TRBD2	.	CSVGTSGIPGDTQYF	TGCAGTGTTGGGACTAGCGGGATTCCGGGTGATACGCAGTATTTT
TRBV4-1	TRBJ2-7	TRBD2	few	CASSPGREGTYEQYF	TGCGCCAGCAGCCCCGGGCGGGAGGGAACCTACGAGCAGTACTTC
TRBV4-2	TRBJ2-1	TRBD2	.	CASSRSAVAGGYNEQFF	TGTGCCAGCAGCCGCTCGGCGGTAGCGGGAGGGTACAATGAGCAGTTCTTC
TRBV7-9	TRBJ1-6	TRBD1	.	CASSSPDRGLNSPLHF	TGTGCCAGCAGCTCCCCGGACAGGGGGCTTAATTCACCCCTCCACTTT
TRBV7-9	TRBJ2-7	.	few	CASTQGQTNYEQYF	TGTGCCAGCACCCAAGGGCAGACAAATTACGAGCAGTACTTC
TRBV20-1	TRBJ2-5	.	many	CSAQYLKETQYF	TGCAGTGCTCAATACTTAAAAGAGACCCAGTACTTC
TRBV27	TRBJ1-2	TRBD1	few	CASTPGGGQYGYTF	TGTGCCAGCACCCCAGGGGGGGGCCAGTATGGCTACACCTTC
TRBV29-1	TRBJ2-1	TRBD1	.	CSVWVRGNEQFF	TGCAGCGTTTGGGTCAGGGGGAACGAGCAGTTCTTC
TRBV7-2	TRBJ2-3	.	few	CASCAGNGDTQYF	TGTGCCAGCTGCGCAGGAAATGGAGATACGCAGTATTTT
TRBV27	TRBJ2-7	.	few	CASSPPRRTIYEQYF	TGTGCCAGCAGTCCGCCTAGGAGAACTATCTACGAGCAGTACTTC
TRBV29-1	TRBJ2-3	.	.	CSVEGGIDTQYF	TGCAGCGTTGAAGGCGGTATAGATACGCAGTATTTT
TRBV20-1	TRBJ1-6	.	.	CSATGQSSYNSPLHF	TGCAGTGCGACCGGACAGAGCTCCTATAATTCACCCCTCCACTTT
TRBV5-1	TRBJ2-7	TRBD2	few	CASSLDIAGGQREQYF	TGCGCCAGCAGCTTGGACATAGCGGGAGGCCAGAGGGAGCAGTACTTC
TRBV10-2	TRBJ2-7	TRBD2	many	CASSSSGNYEQYF	TGCGCCAGCAGCTCTAGCGGGAATTACGAGCAGTACTTC
TRBV29-1	TRBJ2-7	TRBD2	many	CSVELAGGIYEQYF	TGCAGCGTTGAGCTAGCGGGAGGAATCTACGAGCAGTACTTC
TRBV12-3/TRBV12-4	TRBJ1-6	.	few	CASSNKAQNSPLHF	TGTGCCAGCAGTAACAAGGCCCAGAATTCGCCCCTCCACTTT
TRBV20-1	TRBJ2-3	.	many	CSARASGPALTDTQYF	TGCAGTGCTAGGGCCTCGGGGCCCGCCCTAACAGATACGCAGTATTTT
TRBV30	TRBJ1-4	.	.	CAWSVGHRLANEKLFF	TGTGCCTGGAGTGTAGGGCACAGGCTCGCAAATGAAAAACTGTTTTTT